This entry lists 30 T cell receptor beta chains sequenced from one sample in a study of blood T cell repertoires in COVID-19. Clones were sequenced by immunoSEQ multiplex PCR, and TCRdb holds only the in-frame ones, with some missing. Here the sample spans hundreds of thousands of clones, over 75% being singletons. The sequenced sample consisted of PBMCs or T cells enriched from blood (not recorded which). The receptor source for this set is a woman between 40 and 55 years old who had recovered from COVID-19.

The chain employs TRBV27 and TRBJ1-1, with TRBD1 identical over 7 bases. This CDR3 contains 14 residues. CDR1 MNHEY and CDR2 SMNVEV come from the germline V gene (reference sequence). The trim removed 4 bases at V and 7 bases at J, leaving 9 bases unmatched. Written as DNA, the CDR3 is TGTGCCAGCAGTTCCGGGGACAGCTTGAATGAAGCTTTCTTT. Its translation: CASSSGDSLNEAFF.

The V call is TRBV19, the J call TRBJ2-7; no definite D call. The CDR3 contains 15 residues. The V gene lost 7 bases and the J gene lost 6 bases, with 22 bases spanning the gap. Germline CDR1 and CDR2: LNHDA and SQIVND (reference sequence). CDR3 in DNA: TGTGCCAGTAACCCCGGCAGCGCCTATTCCCTCGAGCAGTACTTC. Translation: CASNPGSAYSLEQYF. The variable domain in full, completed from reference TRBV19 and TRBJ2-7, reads DGGITQSPKYLFRKEGQNVTLSCEQNLNHDAMYWYRQDPGQGLRLIYYSQIVNDFQKGDIAEGYSVSREKKESFPLTVTSAQKNPTAFYLCASNPGSAYSLEQYFGPGTRLTVT.

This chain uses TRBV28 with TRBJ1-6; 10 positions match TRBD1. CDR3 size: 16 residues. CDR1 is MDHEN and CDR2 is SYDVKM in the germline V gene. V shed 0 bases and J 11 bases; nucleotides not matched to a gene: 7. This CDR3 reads CASSLWRGQGTTPLHF. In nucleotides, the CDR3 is TGTGCCAGCAGTTTATGGAGGGGACAGGGGACGACACCCCTCCACTTT.

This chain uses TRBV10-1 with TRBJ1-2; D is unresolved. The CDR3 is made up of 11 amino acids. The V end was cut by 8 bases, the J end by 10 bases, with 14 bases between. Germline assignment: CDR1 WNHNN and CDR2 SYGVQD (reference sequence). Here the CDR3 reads CASRPSIAYTF. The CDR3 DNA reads TGCGCCAGCCGTCCCTCTATTGCCTACACCTTC.

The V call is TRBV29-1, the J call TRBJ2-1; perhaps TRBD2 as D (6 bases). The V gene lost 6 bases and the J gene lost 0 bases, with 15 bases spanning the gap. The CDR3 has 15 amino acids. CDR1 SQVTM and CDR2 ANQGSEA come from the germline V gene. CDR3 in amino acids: CSVGVAGSSYNEQFF. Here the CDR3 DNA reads TGCAGCGTGGGGGTGGCGGGGAGCTCCTACAATGAGCAGTTCTTC.

Here the CDR3 reads CASSLPGTGANVLTF. CDR3 DNA sequence: TGCGCCAGCAGCTTGCCAGGGACAGGGGCCAACGTCCTGACTTTC. The genes are TRBV5-1 and TRBJ2-6; TRBD1 might be the D (6 bases). The CDR3 extends over 15 amino acids. Trimming removed 1 base from V and 4 bases from J, with 9 bases in between. In germline, CDR1 is SGHRS, CDR2 YFSETQ.

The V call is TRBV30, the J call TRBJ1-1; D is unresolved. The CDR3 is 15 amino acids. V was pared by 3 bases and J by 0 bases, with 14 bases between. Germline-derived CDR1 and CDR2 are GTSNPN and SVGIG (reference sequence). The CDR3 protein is CAWRPGDTVNTEAFF. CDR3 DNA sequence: TGTGCCTGGAGGCCGGGAGATACAGTGAACACTGAAGCTTTCTTT. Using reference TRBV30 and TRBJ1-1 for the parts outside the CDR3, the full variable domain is SQTIHQWPATLVQPVGSPLSLECTVEGTSNPNLYWYRQAAGRGLQLLFYSVGIGQISSEVPQNLSASRPQDRQFILSSKKLLLSDSGFYLCAWRPGDTVNTEAFFGQGTRLTVV.

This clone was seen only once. CDR3: CASSGDRELDQPQHF. CDR3 bases: TGTGCCAGCAGCGGGGACAGGGAGCTGGATCAGCCCCAGCATTTT. J is TRBJ1-5 and V is TRBV7-8; 9 bases agree with TRBD1. The V and J ends lost 5 bases and 5 bases, in that order; junction bases with no gene match: 7. The CDR3 runs 15 residues. CDR1 and CDR2 (germline): SGHVS, FQNEAQ.

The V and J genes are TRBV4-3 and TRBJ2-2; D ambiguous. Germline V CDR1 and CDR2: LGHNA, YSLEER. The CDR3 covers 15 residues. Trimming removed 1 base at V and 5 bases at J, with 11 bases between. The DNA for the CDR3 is TGCGCCAGCAGCCAAGTGACACTCGGAACCGGGGAGCTGTTTTTT. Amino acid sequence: CASSQVTLGTGELFF.

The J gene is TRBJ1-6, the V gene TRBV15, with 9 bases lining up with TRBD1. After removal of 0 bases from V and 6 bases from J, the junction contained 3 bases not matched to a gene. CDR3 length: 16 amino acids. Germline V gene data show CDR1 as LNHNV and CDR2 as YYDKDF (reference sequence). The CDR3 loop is CATSRDPTGGNSPLHF. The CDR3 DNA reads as TGTGCCACCAGCAGAGATCCGACAGGGGGTAATTCACCCCTCCACTTT.

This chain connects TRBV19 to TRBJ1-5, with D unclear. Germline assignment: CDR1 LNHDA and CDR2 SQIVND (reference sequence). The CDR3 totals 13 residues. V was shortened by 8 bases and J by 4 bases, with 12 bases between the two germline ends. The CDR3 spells CASGTWTNQPQHF. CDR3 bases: TGTGCCAGTGGCACCTGGACTAATCAGCCCCAGCATTTT.

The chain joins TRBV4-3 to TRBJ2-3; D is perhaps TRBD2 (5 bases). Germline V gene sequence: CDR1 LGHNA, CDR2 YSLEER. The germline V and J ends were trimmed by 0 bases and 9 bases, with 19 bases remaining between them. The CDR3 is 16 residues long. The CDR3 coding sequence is TGCGCCAGCAGCCAAGACGGAGGTGGTGGGAGCTTCACGCAGTATTTT. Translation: CASSQDGGGGSFTQYF.

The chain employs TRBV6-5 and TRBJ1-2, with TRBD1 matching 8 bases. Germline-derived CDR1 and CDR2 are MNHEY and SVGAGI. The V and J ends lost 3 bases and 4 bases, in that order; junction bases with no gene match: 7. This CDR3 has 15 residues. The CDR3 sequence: CASSYSRTGPYGYTF. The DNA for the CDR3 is TGTGCCAGCAGTTATTCTAGGACAGGGCCCTATGGCTACACCTTC.

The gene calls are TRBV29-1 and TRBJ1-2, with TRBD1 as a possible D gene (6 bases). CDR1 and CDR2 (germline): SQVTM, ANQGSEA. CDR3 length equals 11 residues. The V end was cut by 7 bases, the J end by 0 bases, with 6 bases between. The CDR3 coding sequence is TGCAGCGGACAGGCTAACTATGGCTACACCTTC. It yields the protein CSGQANYGYTF.

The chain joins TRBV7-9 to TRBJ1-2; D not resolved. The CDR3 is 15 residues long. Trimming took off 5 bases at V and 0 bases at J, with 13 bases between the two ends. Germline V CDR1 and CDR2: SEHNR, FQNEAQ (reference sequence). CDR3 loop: CASSPSGLPNYGYTF. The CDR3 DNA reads TGTGCCAGCAGCCCTTCTGGCCTCCCTAACTATGGCTACACCTTC.

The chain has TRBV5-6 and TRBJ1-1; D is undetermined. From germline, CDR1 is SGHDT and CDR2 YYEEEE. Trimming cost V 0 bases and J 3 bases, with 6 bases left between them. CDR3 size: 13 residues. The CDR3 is CASSLERYTEAFF. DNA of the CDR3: TGTGCCAGCAGCTTGGAACGGTACACTGAAGCTTTCTTT.

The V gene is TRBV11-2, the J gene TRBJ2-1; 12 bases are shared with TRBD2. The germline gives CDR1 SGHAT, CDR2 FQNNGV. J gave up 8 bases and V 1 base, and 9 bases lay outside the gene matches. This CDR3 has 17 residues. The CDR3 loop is CASSLGTPTSGSYEQFF. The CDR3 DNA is TGTGCCAGCAGCTTAGGGACACCGACTAGCGGGAGTTATGAGCAGTTCTTC.

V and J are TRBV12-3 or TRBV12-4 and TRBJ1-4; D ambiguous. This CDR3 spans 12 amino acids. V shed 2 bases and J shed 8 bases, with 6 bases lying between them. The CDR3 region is CASSLMEEKLFF. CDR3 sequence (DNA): TGTGCCAGCAGTTTAATGGAGGAAAAACTGTTTTTT.

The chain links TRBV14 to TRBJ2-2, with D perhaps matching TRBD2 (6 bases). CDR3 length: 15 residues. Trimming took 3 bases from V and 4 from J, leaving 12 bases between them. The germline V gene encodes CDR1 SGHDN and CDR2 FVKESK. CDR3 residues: CASSHGLISTGELFF. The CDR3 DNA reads TGTGCCAGCAGCCACGGACTAATCAGCACCGGGGAGCTGTTTTTT. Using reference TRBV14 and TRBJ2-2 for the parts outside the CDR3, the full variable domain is EAGVTQFPSHSVIEKGQTVTLRCDPISGHDNLYWYRRVMGKEIKFLLHFVKESKQDESGMPNNRFLAERTGGTYSTLKVQPAELEDSGVYFCASSHGLISTGELFFGEGSRLTVL.

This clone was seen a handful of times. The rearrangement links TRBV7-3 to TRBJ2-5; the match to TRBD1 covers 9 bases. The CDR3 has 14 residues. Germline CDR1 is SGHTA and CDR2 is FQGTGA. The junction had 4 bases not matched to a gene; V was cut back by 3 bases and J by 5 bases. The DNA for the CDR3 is TGTGCCAGCAGCTTGACAGGGGGGACGGAGACCCAGTACTTC. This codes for CASSLTGGTETQYF.

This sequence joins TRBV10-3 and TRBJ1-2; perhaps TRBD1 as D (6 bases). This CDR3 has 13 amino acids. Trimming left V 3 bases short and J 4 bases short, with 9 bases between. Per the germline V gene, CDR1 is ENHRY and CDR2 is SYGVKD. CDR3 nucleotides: TGTGCCATCAGTGAAGGACAGAGCTATGGCTACACCTTC. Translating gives CAISEGQSYGYTF.

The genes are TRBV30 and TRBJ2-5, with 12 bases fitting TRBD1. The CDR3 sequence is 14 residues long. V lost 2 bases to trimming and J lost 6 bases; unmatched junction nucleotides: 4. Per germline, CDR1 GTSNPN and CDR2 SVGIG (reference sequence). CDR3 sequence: CAWSWGQGAQTQYF. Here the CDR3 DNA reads TGTGCCTGGAGTTGGGGACAGGGGGCTCAGACCCAGTACTTC.

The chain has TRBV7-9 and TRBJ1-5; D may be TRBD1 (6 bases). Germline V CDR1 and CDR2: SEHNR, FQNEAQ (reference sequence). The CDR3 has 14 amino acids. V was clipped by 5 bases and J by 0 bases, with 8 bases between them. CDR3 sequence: CASSRQDSNQPQHF. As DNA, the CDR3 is TGTGCCAGCAGCCGACAGGATAGCAATCAGCCCCAGCATTTT.

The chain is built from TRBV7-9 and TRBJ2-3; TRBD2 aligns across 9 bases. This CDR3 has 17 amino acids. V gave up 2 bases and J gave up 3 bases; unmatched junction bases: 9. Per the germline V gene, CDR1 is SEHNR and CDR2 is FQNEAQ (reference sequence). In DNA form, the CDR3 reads TGTGCCAGCAGCTTACTTGAGACTAGCGGACCAACAGATACGCAGTATTTT. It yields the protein CASSLLETSGPTDTQYF.

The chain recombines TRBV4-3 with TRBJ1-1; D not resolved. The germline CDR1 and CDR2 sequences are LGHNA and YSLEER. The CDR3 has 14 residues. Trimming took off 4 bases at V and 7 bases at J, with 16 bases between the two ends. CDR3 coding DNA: TGCGCCAGCAGCCGGGCACTCCCATCGGATGAAGCTTTCTTT. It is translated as CASSRALPSDEAFF.

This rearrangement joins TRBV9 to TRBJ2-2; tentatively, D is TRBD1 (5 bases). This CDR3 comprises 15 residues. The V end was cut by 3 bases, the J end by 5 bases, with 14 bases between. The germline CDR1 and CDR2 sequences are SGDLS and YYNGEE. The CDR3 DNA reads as TGTGCCAGCAGCGCGCCCACAGGACCTACCGGGGAGCTGTTTTTT. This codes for CASSAPTGPTGELFF. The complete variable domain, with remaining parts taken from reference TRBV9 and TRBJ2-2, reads DSGVTQTPKHLITATGQRVTLRCSPRSGDLSVYWYQQSLDQGLQFLIQYYNGEERAKGNILERFSAQQFPDLHSELNLSSLELGDSALYFCASSAPTGPTGELFFGEGSRLTVL.

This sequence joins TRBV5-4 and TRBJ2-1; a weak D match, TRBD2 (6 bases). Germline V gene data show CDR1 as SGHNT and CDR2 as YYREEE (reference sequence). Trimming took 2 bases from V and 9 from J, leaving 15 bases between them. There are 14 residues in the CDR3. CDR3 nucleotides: TGTGCCAGCAGCTTTGCGGTAGCGGCCAGTGAGCAGTTCTTC. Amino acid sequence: CASSFAVAASEQFF. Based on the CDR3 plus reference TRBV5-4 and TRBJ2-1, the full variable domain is ETGVTQSPTHLIKTRGQQVTLRCSSQSGHNTVSWYQQALGQGPQFIFQYYREEENGRGNFPPRFSGLQFPNYSSELNVNALELDDSALYLCASSFAVAASEQFFGPGTRLTVL.

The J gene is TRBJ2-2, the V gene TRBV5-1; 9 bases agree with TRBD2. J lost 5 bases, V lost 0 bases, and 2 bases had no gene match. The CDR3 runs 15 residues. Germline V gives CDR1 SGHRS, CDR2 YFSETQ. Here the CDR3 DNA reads TGCGCCAGCAGCTTGGATAGCGGGAGAACCGGGGAGCTGTTTTTT. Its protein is CASSLDSGRTGELFF. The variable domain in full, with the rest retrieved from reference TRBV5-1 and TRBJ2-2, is KAGVTQTPRYLIKTRGQQVTLSCSPISGHRSVSWYQQTPGQGLQFLFEYFSETQRNKGNFPGRFSGRQFSNSRSEMNVSTLELGDSALYLCASSLDSGRTGELFFGEGSRLTVL.

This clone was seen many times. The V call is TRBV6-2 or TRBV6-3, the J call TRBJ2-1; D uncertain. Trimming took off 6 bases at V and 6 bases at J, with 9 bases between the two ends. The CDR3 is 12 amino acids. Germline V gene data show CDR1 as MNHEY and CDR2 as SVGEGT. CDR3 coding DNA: TGTGCCAGCAGCTTGCGCGCCAATGAGCAGTTCTTC. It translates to CASSLRANEQFF.

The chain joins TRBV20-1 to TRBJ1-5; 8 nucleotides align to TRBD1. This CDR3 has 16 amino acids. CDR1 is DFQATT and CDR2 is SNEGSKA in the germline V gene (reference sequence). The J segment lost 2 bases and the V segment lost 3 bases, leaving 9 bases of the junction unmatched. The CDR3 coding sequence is TGCAGTGCTAGTCCGAATACAGGGGGGGGCAATCAGCCCCAGCATTTT. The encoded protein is CSASPNTGGGNQPQHF.